This TCR beta chain was recovered during a study of control samples from healthy donors and cancer patients. CDR1 and CDR2 (germline): SGHRS, YFSETQ. This CDR3 region has 14 residues. V shed 7 bases and J shed 8 bases, with 18 bases lying between them. Clones were sequenced by immunoSEQ multiplex PCR, and TCRdb holds only the in-frame ones, with some missing. Of 46,000 or so clones in the sample, more than 80% were seen once. The chain has TRBV5-1 and TRBJ2-2; a weak D match, TRBD2 (6 bases). The sequence was obtained from a man between 25 and 39 years old with colorectal cancer. The specimen was PBMCs. The chain's CDR3 is CASAISGVEGELFF. CDR3 DNA: TGCGCCAGCGCGATTTCGGGGGTCGAGGGGGAGCTGTTTTTT.